This entry lists 23 T cell receptor beta chains sequenced from one sample in a study of vaccination and CD4 T cells after COVID-19. For these receptors, no antigen is known. The treatment was: roughly 10-day PBMC culture with coronavirus spike peptide pools or control peptides (ViraFEST assay). Cultured CD4+ T cells had their DNA profiled by the Oncomine TCR Beta short-read assay. One entry per CDR3 protein, called by TCRdb with MiXCR from the PCR reads. The table lists some 15,000 distinct CDR3 sequences, around 58% of them singletons, with more than 12% in the top ten. Sequenced sample: CD4+ T cells from blood, cultured in vitro. The receptors were gathered from a human donor who had recovered from COVID-19.

This chain uses TRBV20-1 with TRBJ1-2; 8 bases match TRBD1. CDR1 and CDR2 from the germline V gene are DFQATT and SNEGSKA (reference sequence). This CDR3 has 13 residues. Trimming cost V 3 bases and J 4 bases; bases outside gene matches: 4. The CDR3 coding sequence is TGCAGTGCTAGGGAAACAGGGGGCTATGGCTACACCTTC. Amino acids: CSARETGGYGYTF.

This clonotype was counted a single time. The rearrangement links TRBV6-1 to TRBJ2-7; D is unclear. The CDR3 loop spans 11 amino acids. The V gene lost 6 bases and the J gene lost 2 bases, with 5 bases spanning the gap. Germline V gene sequence: CDR1 MNHNS, CDR2 SASEGT. The CDR3 protein is CASSNTYEQYF. Here the CDR3 DNA reads TGTGCCAGCAGCAATACCTACGAGCAGTACTTC.

V and J are TRBV2 and TRBJ2-5; D uncertain. Germline V CDR1 and CDR2: SNHLY, FYNNEI. The CDR3 has 15 residues. V gave up 4 bases and J gave up 4 bases, with 16 bases separating them. CDR3 in DNA: TGTGCCAGCAGTGCATATGGCGGCTTCGGAGAGACCCAGTACTTC. The encoded protein is CASSAYGGFGETQYF.

Here the CDR3 DNA reads TGTGCCAGCAGTGAACTTCGTGGCTACGAGCAGTACTTC. This sequence encodes CASSELRGYEQYF. The gene calls are TRBV6-1 and TRBJ2-7; D is undetermined. Germline loops: CDR1 MNHNS, CDR2 SASEGT. With 2 bases removed from V and 3 bases from J, the gap between germline ends came to 8 bases. The length of the CDR3 is 13 residues.

This chain links TRBV12-3 or TRBV12-4 with TRBJ2-2; D is possibly TRBD1 or TRBD2 (6 bases each). Trimming removed 2 bases at V and 3 bases at J, with 19 bases between. The CDR3 covers 18 residues. CDR3 amino acids: CASSLYWGATRHTGELFF. The CDR3 nucleotides read TGTGCCAGCAGTTTATATTGGGGGGCCACACGGCACACCGGGGAGCTGTTTTTT.

By sample share, this clonotype is medium-sized. J is TRBJ1-6 and V is TRBV7-6; possible D gene TRBD1, 6 bases. With 4 bases removed from V and 6 bases from J, the gap between germline ends came to 19 bases. Germline lookup yields CDR1 SGHVS and CDR2 FNYEAQ. There are 17 residues in the CDR3. Written as DNA, the CDR3 is TGTGCCAGCAGCTCTTCCCCTACAGGGATGAGTAATTCACCCCTCCACTTT. Amino acid sequence: CASSSSPTGMSNSPLHF.

The table lists this clonotype with a few counts. V usage is TRBV28 and J usage is TRBJ2-3; TRBD2 agrees at 8 bases. This CDR3 comprises 17 residues. CDR1 and CDR2 from the germline V gene are MDHEN and SYDVKM. V shed 4 bases, J shed 4 bases, and the junction held 13 bases outside the gene matches. The CDR3 nucleotides are TGTGCCAGCAGTTCTCCCGCGGTAGCGGGAATCGCAGATACGCAGTATTTT. This gives the protein CASSSPAVAGIADTQYF.

V and J are TRBV6-1 and TRBJ2-2; 7 nucleotides align to TRBD1. CDR1 and CDR2 (germline): MNHNS, SASEGT. Trimming took 5 bases from V and 1 from J; bases not matched to a gene: 4. The CDR3 runs 15 residues. CDR3 nucleotides: TGTGCCAGCAGTAAGACAGGGCTGAACACCGGGGAGCTGTTTTTT. Translation gives CASSKTGLNTGELFF.

The V call is TRBV20-1, the J call TRBJ2-3; D is possibly TRBD1 or TRBD2 (5 bases each). Per the germline V gene, CDR1 is DFQATT and CDR2 is SNEGSKA (reference sequence). This CDR3 contains 17 residues. The V and J ends lost 6 bases and 4 bases respectively, with 26 bases between them. The CDR3 is CSAERQRGLQEADTQYF. The CDR3 bases are TGCAGTGCGGAACGTCAGAGGGGTCTACAGGAGGCAGATACGCAGTATTTT.

V and J are TRBV6-2 or TRBV6-3 and TRBJ2-3; D not resolved. Trimming pared 6 bases from V and 0 bases from J, leaving 16 bases between. Per germline, CDR1 MNHEY and CDR2 SVGEGT. The length of the CDR3 is 16 residues. The CDR3 loop reads CASRDSGLPSTDTQYF. DNA of the CDR3: TGTGCCAGCAGAGACTCCGGGCTCCCTAGCACAGATACGCAGTATTTT.

The V gene is TRBV7-2, the J gene TRBJ1-2; D is unresolved. The V end lost 1 base, the J end lost 8 bases, and 11 bases lay between the germline ends. This CDR3 has 13 amino acids. Germline assignment: CDR1 SGHTA and CDR2 FQGNSA. DNA of the CDR3: TGTGCCAGCAGCTTAGACGGCAGAATAGGCTACACCTTC. As protein: CASSLDGRIGYTF. The variable domain in full, with the rest retrieved from reference TRBV7-2 and TRBJ1-2, is GAGVSQSPSNKVTEKGKDVELRCDPISGHTALYWYRQSLGQGLEFLIYFQGNSAPDKSGLPSDRFSAERTGGSVSTLTIQRTQQEDSAVYLCASSLDGRIGYTFGSGTRLTVV.

The V and J genes are TRBV2 and TRBJ2-6; the D is unclear. V lost 7 bases and J lost 3, with 16 bases in between. The CDR3 contains 16 residues. Germline V gene data show CDR1 as SNHLY and CDR2 as FYNNEI. The CDR3 reads CASTPKGVNGANVLTF. CDR3 bases: TGTGCCAGCACGCCAAAGGGCGTGAATGGGGCCAACGTCCTGACTTTC.

V is TRBV20-1 and J is TRBJ2-3; 12 bases map to TRBD2. V lost 6 bases to trimming and J lost 2 bases; unmatched junction nucleotides: 3. The CDR3 contains 14 residues. Germline V gives CDR1 DFQATT, CDR2 SNEGSKA (reference sequence). CDR3 nucleotides: TGCAGTGCCACTAGCGGGGGGTACACAGATACGCAGTATTTT. Its protein is CSATSGGYTDTQYF.

DNA of the CDR3: TGCAGTGCTAGAGTCTTGGCGAGTTACAATGAGCAGTTCTTC. As protein: CSARVLASYNEQFF. The J gene is TRBJ2-1, the V gene TRBV20-1; no firm D call. V was cut by 1 base and J by 4 bases, with 11 bases left in between. The germline gives CDR1 DFQATT, CDR2 SNEGSKA (reference sequence). This CDR3 has 14 amino acids.

The V call is TRBV21-1, the J call TRBJ1-5; TRBD1 is the table's D call, not checked against the DNA. TRBV21-1 is a known pseudogene. This CDR3 is 17 amino acids long. The CDR3 spells CASRLPRVGGSNQPQHF. The CDR3 nucleotides are TGTGCCAGCAGGCTTCCCAGGGTCGGAGGAAGCAATCAGCCCCAGCATTTT.

CDR3 residues: CASSTRQGRNQPQHF. The CDR3 DNA reads TGTGCCAGTAGTACCAGACAGGGCAGGAATCAGCCCCAGCATTTT. This chain links TRBV19 with TRBJ1-5; 7 bases match TRBD1. Trimming took 4 bases from V and 4 from J; bases not matched to a gene: 7. The CDR3 totals 15 residues. In germline, CDR1 is LNHDA, CDR2 SQIVND (reference sequence).

This clonotype showed up just a few times. V and J are TRBV20-1 and TRBJ1-1; TRBD1 matches at 9 bases. This CDR3 has 17 amino acids. J was trimmed by 0 bases and V by 1 base; bases with no gene match: 9. Germline CDR1 reads DFQATT; CDR2 reads SNEGSKA (reference sequence). This chain's CDR3 is CSARVLGQGGMNTEAFF. The CDR3, as DNA: TGCAGTGCTAGAGTTTTGGGACAGGGCGGCATGAACACTGAAGCTTTCTTT.

For the CDR3, the DNA is TGTGCCAGCAGCTTAACGGGGGGCACTAATGAAAAACTGTTTTTT. Translated: CASSLTGGTNEKLFF. The J gene is TRBJ1-4, the V gene TRBV7-9, with D tentatively TRBD1 (6 bases). There are 15 residues in the CDR3. V dropped 2 bases and J dropped 2 bases, with 9 bases sitting between them. The germline gives CDR1 SEHNR, CDR2 FQNEAQ (reference sequence).

The V gene is TRBV10-3, the J gene TRBJ2-5; 8 nucleotides match TRBD1. The trim removed 6 bases at V and 4 bases at J, leaving 13 bases unmatched. Germline V gives CDR1 ENHRY, CDR2 SYGVKD. CDR3 length: 16 residues. The CDR3 coding sequence is TGTGCCATCAGCTCACCCGGACAGGGAAGGGGAGAGACCCAGTACTTC. This translates into CAISSPGQGRGETQYF.

The V and J genes are TRBV6-2 or TRBV6-3 and TRBJ2-2; TRBD2 agrees at 9 bases. Losses at the gene ends were 7 bases for V and 3 bases for J; bases not matched to a gene: 3. This CDR3 is 14 amino acids long. Germline V CDR1 and CDR2: MNHEY, SVGEGT. CDR3 in DNA: TGTGCCAGCACCGTAGCGGGAGACACCGGGGAGCTGTTTTTT. Translated: CASTVAGDTGELFF.

V and J are TRBV27 and TRBJ1-6; D not resolved. CDR1 and CDR2 (germline): MNHEY, SMNVEV (reference sequence). Trimming removed 4 bases from V and 6 bases from J, with 10 bases in between. The length of the CDR3 is 14 residues. CDR3 region: CASSSLPANSPLHF. In nucleotides, the CDR3 is TGTGCCAGCAGTTCCCTACCGGCTAATTCACCCCTCCACTTT.

This sequence joins TRBV4-2 and TRBJ2-3, with D unclear. The CDR3 has 14 amino acids. V was cut by 4 bases and J by 0 bases, with 8 bases left in between. CDR1 is LGHNA, CDR2 YNFKEQ, per germline. The CDR3, as DNA: TGTGCCAGCAGCCCAACGCCTAGCACAGATACGCAGTATTTT. Protein product: CASSPTPSTDTQYF.

The chain carries TRBV20-1 and TRBJ1-3, with a tentative D call TRBD1 (5 bases). CDR1 and CDR2 (germline): DFQATT, SNEGSKA (reference sequence). This CDR3 has 15 residues. The germline V and J ends were trimmed by 6 bases and 2 bases, with 17 bases remaining between them. CDR3 nucleotide sequence: TGCAGTGCGAGGGACCGCCTCATGGCTGGAAACACCATATATTTT. Its protein product is CSARDRLMAGNTIYF.